This TCR beta chain derives from a study of blood T cells in healthy people across ages. The table lists this clonotype with a few counts. Sample-barcoded 5' priming and a J-beta primer mix drove a second PCR of roughly 7 to 11 cycles. From the 5' RACE reads, TCRdb called clonotypes with MiXCR, one entry per CDR3 protein. The sample contains about a million distinct CDR3 sequences, roughly 47% of which appear only once. Germline CDR1 is DFQATT and CDR2 is SNEGSKA (reference sequence). The CDR3 covers 12 residues. Trimming cost V 7 bases and J 3 bases, with 12 bases left between them. This rearrangement joins TRBV20-1 to TRBJ2-5; the D gene is possibly TRBD1 (5 bases). The specimen was blood. The clonotype was recovered from a woman in her fifties or sixties in good health. The CDR3 protein is CSVWGNEETQYF. CDR3 sequence (DNA): TGCAGTGTTTGGGGCAATGAAGAGACCCAGTACTTC.